This is a list of T cell receptor beta chains from one sample in a study of T-cell reconstitution after alpha-beta-depleted transplantation in children. Each CDR3 protein gets one entry after TCRdb re-called the PCR reads with MiXCR. The sample has 95,000 to 150,000 distinct CDR3 sequences; more than 20% are singletons. Sequenced material: PBMCs, mostly from graft donor cells, taken 180 days after TCRalphabeta/CD19-depleted stem cell transplant. These receptors were collected from a male patient aged 2-9 years who had a stem cell transplant for chronic granulomatous disease, so the T cells may come from the graft donor. The CDR3 runs from the conserved cysteine through the conserved F or W. The D gene is left open where the match is weak. Clone size is stated in some rows and not others, as once, few, many or a class when expanded.

TGCAGTGCTAGAGATCGGGGCGCCCCGACAGATACGCAGTATTTT | CSARDRGAPTDTQYF | TRBV20-1 | . | many | TRBJ2-3
TGCGCCAGCTCCTTAAGCGTTGGCTCCTACGAGCAGTACTTC | CASSLSVGSYEQYF | TRBV10-1 | . | many | TRBJ2-7
TGTGCCACCAGCAGTCCCTTGGGGGCCACACAAGAGACCCAGTACTTC | CATSSPLGATQETQYF | TRBV15 | . | . | TRBJ2-5
TGTGCCAGCAGCTTCGGGACTAGTGGGGAGCTGTTTTTT | CASSFGTSGELFF | TRBV7-2 | TRBD2 | many | TRBJ2-2
TGTGCCAGCAGCGTAGATCACTTCGGGGAGACCCAGTACTTC | CASSVDHFGETQYF | TRBV9 | . | many | TRBJ2-5
TGCGCCAGCAGTCGACAGGGATCAGATACGCAGTATTTT | CASSRQGSDTQYF | TRBV5-1 | TRBD1 | many | TRBJ2-3
TGCAGTGCTAGTCGGGTTGGCCAGGGGAGACAGCCCCAGCATTTT | CSASRVGQGRQPQHF | TRBV20-1 | . | . | TRBJ1-5
TGTGCCATCCAAGACAGGATCGGTTTCTACGAGCAGTACTTC | CAIQDRIGFYEQYF | TRBV10-3 | . | . | TRBJ2-7
TGCGCCAGCAGCAGGATCGGGGGGCCTGACTCCTACGAGCAGTACTTC | CASSRIGGPDSYEQYF | TRBV5-1 | . | . | TRBJ2-7
TGCGCCAGCAGCCAGGGACTAGCTGACACCGGGGAGCTGTTTTTT | CASSQGLADTGELFF | TRBV5-1 | TRBD2 | few | TRBJ2-2
TGCAGTGCTAGAAAGTGGGAAGGAGCCTACGAGCAGTACTTC | CSARKWEGAYEQYF | TRBV20-1 | . | . | TRBJ2-7
TGCAGTGCTAGTAGTCTAGCGAAGGAGACCCAGTACTTC | CSASSLAKETQYF | TRBV20-1 | . | many | TRBJ2-5
TGCAGCGTTGACGCCACCGCTGGGTTCAATGAGCAGTTCTTC | CSVDATAGFNEQFF | TRBV29-1 | . | few | TRBJ2-1
TGTGCCAGCAGCTTGGGGACGAAAAGCTATGGCTACACCTTC | CASSLGTKSYGYTF | TRBV5-5 | . | . | TRBJ1-2
TGCAGCGTTGAGAATATGAGCGGGAACCCCTCTGGCGCTTCCTACGAGCAGTACTTC | CSVENMSGNPSGASYEQYF | TRBV29-1 | TRBD2 | many | TRBJ2-7
TGTGCCAGCAGTTCCAGACTAGCGTTCCAAGAGACCCAGTACTTC | CASSSRLAFQETQYF | TRBV12-3/TRBV12-4 | TRBD2 | few | TRBJ2-5
TGCAGTGCTCCTTCCTTTAGCGGGAGTTGGGCAGATACGCAGTATTTT | CSAPSFSGSWADTQYF | TRBV20-1 | TRBD2 | many | TRBJ2-3
TGTGCCAGTAGTATACGCGCGGCGTGGGAGCAGTACTTC | CASSIRAAWEQYF | TRBV19 | . | few | TRBJ2-7
TGTGCCAGCAGTGAAGACAGGGGGTTCTCCTACGAGCAGTACTTC | CASSEDRGFSYEQYF | TRBV28 | TRBD1 | once | TRBJ2-7
TGTGCCAGCAGGCATAAAGGACTAGCGGGAGGTCACAATGAGCAGTTCTTC | CASRHKGLAGGHNEQFF | TRBV5-5 | TRBD2 | few | TRBJ2-1
TGCAGTGCCCGGAGAGAGGGCGAGACCCAGTACTTC | CSARREGETQYF | TRBV20-1 | . | many | TRBJ2-5
TGCAGTGCTCAGCAGGTTCTGGATCAGCCCCAGCATTTT | CSAQQVLDQPQHF | TRBV20-1 | . | few | TRBJ1-5
TGTGCCAGCAGCCTTTGGGGTCGCGCTGAAGCTTTCTTT | CASSLWGRAEAFF | TRBV7-9 | . | many | TRBJ1-1
TGTGCCAGCAGGTCTAGGGGTCAGCCCCAGCATTTT | CASRSRGQPQHF | TRBV12-3/TRBV12-4 | . | few | TRBJ1-5
TGTGCCAGCAGAGAAGCAGGGATTGGGATCCGGTACTACGAGCAGTACTTC | CASREAGIGIRYYEQYF | TRBV7-2 | . | few | TRBJ2-7
TGCAGCGTTGGACTAGCGGGTTGGGATGGGGGCTCCTACTACGAGCAGTACTTC | CSVGLAGWDGGSYYEQYF | TRBV29-1 | TRBD2 | few | TRBJ2-7
TGCGCCAGCAGCCGACCGGGACCCCCTCAAGAGACCCAGTACTTC | CASSRPGPPQETQYF | TRBV4-1 | . | . | TRBJ2-5
TGTGCCAGCAGTTTAAAGGGGTTAACAGGCACAGATACGCAGTATTTT | CASSLKGLTGTDTQYF | TRBV12-3/TRBV12-4 | . | . | TRBJ2-3
TGTGCCAGCAGCTTATCTAGAGGGTTCACCGGGGAGCTGTTTTTT | CASSLSRGFTGELFF | TRBV13 | . | . | TRBJ2-2
TGCAGTGCTAGAGAATCGACAGGGGGTCCGCCCCAGCATTTT | CSARESTGGPPQHF | TRBV20-1 | TRBD1 | . | TRBJ1-5
TGTGCCATGGGCGCGGGGGGCAATCAGCCCCAGCATTTT | CAMGAGGNQPQHF | TRBV5-6 | . | few | TRBJ1-5
TGCAGCGTTGAGTGGGGATCCGGGGAGCTGTTTTTT | CSVEWGSGELFF | TRBV29-1 | . | . | TRBJ2-2
TGTGCCACCAGCAGAGAACTGTCGCAATCTGGTTCACCCCTCCACTTT | CATSRELSQSGSPLHF | TRBV15 | . | . | TRBJ1-6
TGTGCCAGCAGCTTCTTCGGGGATTACAATGAGCAGTTCTTC | CASSFFGDYNEQFF | TRBV7-2 | . | many | TRBJ2-1
TGCGCCAGCAGCTGGGGACTAGCGGGAGCCTACAATGAGCAGTTCTTC | CASSWGLAGAYNEQFF | TRBV5-1 | TRBD2 | few | TRBJ2-1
TGCGCCAGCAGCCTACCGGGACTAGCGGATCCAGATACGCAGTATTTT | CASSLPGLADPDTQYF | TRBV4-1 | TRBD2 | . | TRBJ2-3
TGTGCCACCAGTGAGCTGACGGGACAAGGTACCGCCACCCAGTACTTC | CATSELTGQGTATQYF | TRBV24-1 | . | . | TRBJ2-5
TGTGCCAGCAGTTTAAGCCAACTAGCGGGGGTCTACAATGAGCAGTTCTTC | CASSLSQLAGVYNEQFF | TRBV12-3/TRBV12-4 | TRBD2 | . | TRBJ2-1
TGTGCCAGCAGCGTAGATTTTGGGACGGAGACCCAGTACTTC | CASSVDFGTETQYF | TRBV9 | . | . | TRBJ2-5
TGCAGTGCTAGTTTGGTGAGCTCCTATAATTCACCCCTCCACTTT | CSASLVSSYNSPLHF | TRBV20-1 | . | many | TRBJ1-6
TGTGCCAGCAGCCCGACACTAGCGGGGATAGCCAAAAACATTCAGTACTTC | CASSPTLAGIAKNIQYF | TRBV7-2 | TRBD2 | . | TRBJ2-4
TGTGCCAGCAGCTTAAAGGCGGGGGCCGGGGAGCTGTTTTTT | CASSLKAGAGELFF | TRBV7-3 | TRBD2 | few | TRBJ2-2
TGTGCCAGCAATTCTGCGGGACAAGCCTACGAGCAGTACTTC | CASNSAGQAYEQYF | TRBV12-3/TRBV12-4 | . | many | TRBJ2-7